This T cell receptor beta chain was sequenced for a study of blood T cells in healthy people across ages. The second PCR ran about 6 to 12 cycles with a sample-barcoded 5' primer and J-beta primers. TCRdb re-analysed the 5' RACE reads in MiXCR, keeping a single row per CDR3 protein. This sample has approximately 800,000 distinct CDR3 sequences, with roughly 25% found just once. CDR3 size: 13 residues. V was shortened by 3 bases and J by 4 bases, with 9 bases between the two germline ends. Germline assignment: CDR1 LNHDA and CDR2 SQIVND (reference sequence). Broader study findings: PBMCs that were unsorted prevented a conclusive naive versus antigen-experienced comparison.

This clonotype was counted only a few times. Its target is not known. This sample was shared with a second study, whose subject was T cells of mothers and their children. From that second work: In each mother, TCR beta CDR3 reads exceeded 8 million; in each child, they numbered several million. Researchers found no T cell clones that were persistent and microchimeric.

The clonotype comes from a boy under 18 in good health. The sequenced sample was blood. V usage is TRBV19 and J usage is TRBJ1-1, with D tentatively TRBD1 (5 bases). The CDR3, as DNA: TGTGCCAGTAGTATTGTGGGGCCCACTGAAGCTTTCTTT. Its protein product is CASSIVGPTEAFF.